This T cell receptor beta chain comes out of a study of blood T cell repertoires in COVID-19. About the research overall: The samples span acute and convalescent COVID-19 from the United States, Italy and Spain. In each case, the material was cDNA or gDNA derived from T cells, B-cell-depleted T cells, or PBMCs.

Comment on this clone: Other DNA sequences of this sample code for an identical CDR3.

Authors' analysis steps: Reference gene primer amplification yielded estimated nucleated cell counts. Repertoires were generated with immunoSEQ multiplex PCR, while TCRdb's copy carries only in-frame clones and drops some. V, J and clone size were drawn from that table, and D and trimming were deduced from the DNA. The data contain around 49,000 clones, more than 80% of them seen just once; the ten biggest clones take up around 2.2%. The V end lost 4 bases, the J end lost 4 bases, and 11 bases lay between the germline ends. Germline loops: CDR1 SQVTM, CDR2 ANQGSEA. The CDR3 length is 13 residues. The chain couples TRBV29-1 to TRBJ1-5, with D possibly being TRBD1 (5 bases). The source material was peripheral blood. The receptor was isolated from a human donor in a cohort sampled during active COVID-19. The CDR3 DNA reads as TGCAGCGTTGTTGACAGTTATAATCAGCCCCAGCATTTT. This encodes CSVVDSYNQPQHF.